Listed below are T cell receptor beta chains from one sample, sequenced in a study of CXCR3-negative and CXCR3-positive naive CD8 T cells. After re-calling the 5' RACE reads, TCRdb lists one entry per CDR3 protein, DNA absent. The table for this sample gives over 150,000 distinct CDR3 sequences. Sequencing was performed on naive CXCR3+ CD8+ T cells from blood. All receptors come from a human donor in good health. Some clones in this sample may be carry-over from other donors' samples. Both conserved end residues are part of each CDR3.

TRBV20-1,TRBJ2-1,CSALASYNEQFF
TRBV18,TRBJ1-1,CASSDRRDTEAFF
TRBV6-5,TRBJ1-1,CASSYNGAHTEAFF
TRBV7-9,TRBJ1-5,CACSDGDYSNQPQHF
TRBV5-8,TRBJ1-1,CASSLLTNTEAFF
TRBV25-1,TRBJ2-3,CASSEGATDTQYF
TRBV20-1,TRBJ2-7,CSARVIQAGVSYEQYF
TRBV6-1,TRBJ2-7,CASSERTGASYEQYF
TRBV2,TRBJ2-3,CASSGLAVGTDTQYF
TRBV20-1,TRBJ1-5,CSAYLGREPTDQPQHF
TRBV12-3/TRBV12-4,TRBJ2-1,CASSPRGSGGSVNEQFF
TRBV6-2/TRBV6-3,TRBJ1-5,CASSYVGEPQHF
TRBV18,TRBJ2-1,CASSPREGESYNEQFF
TRBV28,TRBJ1-5,CASSDSYSNQPQHF
TRBV5-4,TRBJ1-1,CASSLGDLNTEAFF
TRBV29-1,TRBJ2-3,CSVEWVNNHLKNGGDTQYF
TRBV5-6,TRBJ2-4,CASSGGYAKNIQYF
TRBV6-5,TRBJ2-7,CASSRTSGGYEQYF
TRBV29-1,TRBJ2-3,CSVEGWDAQDTQYF
TRBV5-1,TRBJ2-3,CASSLEGGITDTQYF
TRBV5-1,TRBJ2-5,CASSLVQGLVGKTQYF
TRBV28,TRBJ2-2,CASSLRLNTGELFF
TRBV14,TRBJ2-1,CASSQDMGGNEQFF
TRBV28,TRBJ1-2,CASSRTGEFYGYTF
TRBV5-1,TRBJ1-4,CASSFVSTNEKLFF
TRBV12-3/TRBV12-4,TRBJ2-1,CASSTTANEQFF
TRBV7-9,TRBJ2-2,CASSLSFRTAANTGELFF
TRBV12-3/TRBV12-4,TRBJ1-1,CASSSEGGETEAFF
TRBV6-2/TRBV6-3,TRBJ2-1,CASSYYQGGEQFF
TRBV7-9,TRBJ2-1,CASISVSSYNEQFF
TRBV7-3,TRBJ2-5,CASSLMVQETQYF
TRBV30,TRBJ2-1,CAGGRNNEQFF
TRBV30,TRBJ1-2,CACHPGSGGYTF
TRBV5-1,TRBJ2-1,CASSLVRVETVSYNEQFF
TRBV29-1,TRBJ2-7,CSVETDNSYEQYF
TRBV29-1,TRBJ1-1,CSVEVYTPGPEAFF
TRBV12-3/TRBV12-4,TRBJ1-3,CASSLGLTSGNTIYF
TRBV2,TRBJ2-5,CASRWTSGSRETQYF
TRBV12-3/TRBV12-4,TRBJ2-7,CASRSRSGAPYEQYF
TRBV11-2,TRBJ2-2,CASSSTGGGFGGELFF
TRBV4-3,TRBJ2-1,CASSQEGGSYNEQFF
TRBV7-3,TRBJ1-1,CASSQMTVMNTEAFF
TRBV6-2/TRBV6-3,TRBJ2-1,CASSWGLAGAAYNEQFF
TRBV7-6,TRBJ2-7,CASSPGGGGVSYEQYF
TRBV7-6,TRBJ1-1,CASSLEPTPNTEAFF
TRBV4-1,TRBJ2-7,CASSQDFSWTGEQYF
TRBV27,TRBJ2-3,CASSLFGTDTQYF
TRBV12-3/TRBV12-4,TRBJ2-1,CASSVGLAGAQWYNEQFF
TRBV14,TRBJ2-7,CASSQDFPRTEQYF
TRBV5-1,TRBJ1-1,CASSTGQGEAEAFF
TRBV28,TRBJ2-5,CASSQPLGGRQETQYF
TRBV12-3/TRBV12-4,TRBJ2-7,CASSPRNPGVKVYEQYF